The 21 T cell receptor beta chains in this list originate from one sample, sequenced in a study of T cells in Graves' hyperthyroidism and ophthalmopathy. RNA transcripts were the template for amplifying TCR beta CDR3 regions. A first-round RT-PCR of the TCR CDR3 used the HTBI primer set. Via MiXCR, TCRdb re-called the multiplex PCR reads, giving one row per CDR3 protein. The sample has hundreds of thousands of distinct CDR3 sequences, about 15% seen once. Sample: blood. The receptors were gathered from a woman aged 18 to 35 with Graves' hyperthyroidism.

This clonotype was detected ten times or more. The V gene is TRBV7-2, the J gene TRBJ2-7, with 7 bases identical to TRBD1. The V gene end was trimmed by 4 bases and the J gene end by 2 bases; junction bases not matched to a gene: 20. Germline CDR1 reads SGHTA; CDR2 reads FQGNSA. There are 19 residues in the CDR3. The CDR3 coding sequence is TGTGCCAGCAGCTCGATCGGGACAGAGGGGACCTCTAAACCCTACGAGCAGTACTTC. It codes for CASSSIGTEGTSKPYEQYF.

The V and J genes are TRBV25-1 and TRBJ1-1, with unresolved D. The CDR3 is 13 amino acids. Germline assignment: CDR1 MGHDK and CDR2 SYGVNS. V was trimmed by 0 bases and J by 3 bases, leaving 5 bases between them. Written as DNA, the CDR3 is TGTGCCAGCAGTGAATATGGGTACACTGAAGCTTTCTTT. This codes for CASSEYGYTEAFF.

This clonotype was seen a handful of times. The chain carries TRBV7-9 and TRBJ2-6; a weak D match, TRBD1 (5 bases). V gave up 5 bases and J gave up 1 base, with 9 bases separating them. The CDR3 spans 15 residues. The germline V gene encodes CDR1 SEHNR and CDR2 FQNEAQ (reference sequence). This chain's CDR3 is CASSERQSGANVLTF. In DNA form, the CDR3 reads TGTGCCAGCAGCGAAAGACAGTCTGGGGCCAACGTCCTGACTTTC.

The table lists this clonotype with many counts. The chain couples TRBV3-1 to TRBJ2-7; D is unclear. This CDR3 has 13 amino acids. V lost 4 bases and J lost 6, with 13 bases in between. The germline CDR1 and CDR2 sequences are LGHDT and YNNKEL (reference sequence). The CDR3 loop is CASSPYSSAEQYF. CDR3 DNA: TGTGCCAGCAGCCCCTACTCCTCTGCCGAGCAGTACTTC.

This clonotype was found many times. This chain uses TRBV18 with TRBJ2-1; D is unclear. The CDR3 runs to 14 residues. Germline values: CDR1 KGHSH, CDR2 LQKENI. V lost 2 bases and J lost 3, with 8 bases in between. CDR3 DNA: TGTGCCAGCTCACCAGACGGATACTACAATGAGCAGTTCTTC. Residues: CASSPDGYYNEQFF.

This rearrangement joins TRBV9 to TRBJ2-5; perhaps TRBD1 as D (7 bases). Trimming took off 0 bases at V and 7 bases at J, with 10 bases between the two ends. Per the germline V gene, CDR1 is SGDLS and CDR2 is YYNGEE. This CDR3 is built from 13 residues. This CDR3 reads CASSVDQGGTQYF. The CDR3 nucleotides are TGTGCCAGCAGCGTAGATCAGGGGGGGACCCAGTACTTC.

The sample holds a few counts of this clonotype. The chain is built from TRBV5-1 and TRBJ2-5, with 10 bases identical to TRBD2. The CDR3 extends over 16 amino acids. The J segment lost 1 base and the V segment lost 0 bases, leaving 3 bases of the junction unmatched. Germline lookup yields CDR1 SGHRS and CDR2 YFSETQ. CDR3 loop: CASSLAPSGGQETQYF. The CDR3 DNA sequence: TGCGCCAGCAGCTTGGCTCCTAGCGGGGGCCAAGAGACCCAGTACTTC.

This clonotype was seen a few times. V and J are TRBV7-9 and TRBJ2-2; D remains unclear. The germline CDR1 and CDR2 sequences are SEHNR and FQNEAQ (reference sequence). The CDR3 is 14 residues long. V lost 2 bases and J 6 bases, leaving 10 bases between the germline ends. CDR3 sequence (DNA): TGTGCCAGCAGCTTAAGGGCCGTACCCGGGGAGCTGTTTTTT. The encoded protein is CASSLRAVPGELFF.

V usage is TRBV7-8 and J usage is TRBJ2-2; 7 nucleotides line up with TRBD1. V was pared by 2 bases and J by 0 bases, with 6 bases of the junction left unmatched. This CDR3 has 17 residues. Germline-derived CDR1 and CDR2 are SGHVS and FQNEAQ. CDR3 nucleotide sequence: TGTGCCAGCAGCTTACCCCCGGGACAGACGAACACCGGGGAGCTGTTTTTT. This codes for CASSLPPGQTNTGELFF.

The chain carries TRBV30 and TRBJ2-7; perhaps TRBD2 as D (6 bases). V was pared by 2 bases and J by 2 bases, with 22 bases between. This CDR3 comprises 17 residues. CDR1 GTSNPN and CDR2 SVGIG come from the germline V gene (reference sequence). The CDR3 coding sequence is TGTGCCTGGAGTCTTAGGGTTAGCGGTAAGACTCCCTACGAGCAGTACTTC. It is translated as CAWSLRVSGKTPYEQYF.

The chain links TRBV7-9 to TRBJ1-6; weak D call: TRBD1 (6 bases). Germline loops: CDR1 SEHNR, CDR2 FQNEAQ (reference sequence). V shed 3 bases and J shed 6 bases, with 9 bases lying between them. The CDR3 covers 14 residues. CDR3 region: CASSFQGFNSPLHF. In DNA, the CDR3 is TGTGCCAGCAGCTTTCAGGGGTTTAATTCACCCCTCCACTTT.

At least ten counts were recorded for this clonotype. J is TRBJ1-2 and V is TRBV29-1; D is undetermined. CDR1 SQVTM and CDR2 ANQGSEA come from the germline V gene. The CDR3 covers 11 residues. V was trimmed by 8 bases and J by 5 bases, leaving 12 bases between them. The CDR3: CSLGKEYGYTF. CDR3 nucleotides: TGCAGCCTCGGGAAGGAGTATGGCTACACCTTC.

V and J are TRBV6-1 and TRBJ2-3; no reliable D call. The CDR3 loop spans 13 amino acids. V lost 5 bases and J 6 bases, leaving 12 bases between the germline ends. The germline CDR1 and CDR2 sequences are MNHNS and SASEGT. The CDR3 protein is CASSQTLGDTQYF. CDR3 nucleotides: TGTGCCAGCAGTCAAACCCTCGGGGATACGCAGTATTTT.

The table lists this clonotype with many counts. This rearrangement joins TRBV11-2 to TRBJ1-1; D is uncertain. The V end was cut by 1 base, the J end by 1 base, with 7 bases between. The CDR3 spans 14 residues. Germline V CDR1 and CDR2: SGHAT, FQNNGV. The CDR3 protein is CASSLAPGNTEAFF. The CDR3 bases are TGTGCCAGCAGCTTAGCCCCGGGGAACACTGAAGCTTTCTTT.

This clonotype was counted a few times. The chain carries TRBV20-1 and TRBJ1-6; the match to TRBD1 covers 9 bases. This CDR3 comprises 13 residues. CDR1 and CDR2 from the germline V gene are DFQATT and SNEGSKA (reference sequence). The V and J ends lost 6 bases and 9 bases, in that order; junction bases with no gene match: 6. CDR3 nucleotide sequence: TGCAGTGCAGCCGGGACAGGGACTTCACCCCTCCACTTT. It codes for CSAAGTGTSPLHF.

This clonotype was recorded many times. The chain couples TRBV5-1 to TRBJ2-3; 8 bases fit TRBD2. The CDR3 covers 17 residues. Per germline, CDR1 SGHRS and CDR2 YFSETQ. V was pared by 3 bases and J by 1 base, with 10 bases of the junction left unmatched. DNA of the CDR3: TGCGCCAGCAGCTACTCCGGGACTAGAGGGGGCACAGATACGCAGTATTTT. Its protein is CASSYSGTRGGTDTQYF.

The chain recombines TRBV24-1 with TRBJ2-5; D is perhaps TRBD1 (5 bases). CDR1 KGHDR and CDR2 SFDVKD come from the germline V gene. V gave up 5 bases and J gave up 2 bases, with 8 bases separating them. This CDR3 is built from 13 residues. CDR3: CATSGQSQETQYF. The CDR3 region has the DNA TGTGCCACCAGTGGACAGAGTCAAGAGACCCAGTACTTC.

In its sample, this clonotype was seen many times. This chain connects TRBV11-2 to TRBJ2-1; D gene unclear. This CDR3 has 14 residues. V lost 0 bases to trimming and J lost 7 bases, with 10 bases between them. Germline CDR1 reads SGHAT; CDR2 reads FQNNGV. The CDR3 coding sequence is TGTGCCAGCAGCTTAGAGGGCTTGGGGAATGAGCAGTTCTTC. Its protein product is CASSLEGLGNEQFF. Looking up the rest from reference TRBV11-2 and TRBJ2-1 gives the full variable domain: EAGVAQSPRYKIIEKRQSVAFWCNPISGHATLYWYQQILGQGPKLLIQFQNNGVVDDSQLPKDRFSAERLKGVDSTLKIQPAKLEDSAVYLCASSLEGLGNEQFFGPGTRLTVL.

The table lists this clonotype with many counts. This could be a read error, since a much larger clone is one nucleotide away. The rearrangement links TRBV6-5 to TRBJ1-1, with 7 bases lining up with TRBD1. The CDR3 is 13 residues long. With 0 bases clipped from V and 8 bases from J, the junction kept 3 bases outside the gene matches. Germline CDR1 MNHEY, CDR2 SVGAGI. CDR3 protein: CASSYSGTAEAFF. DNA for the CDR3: TGTGCCAGCAGTTACTCCGGGACAGCAGAAGCTTTCTTT.

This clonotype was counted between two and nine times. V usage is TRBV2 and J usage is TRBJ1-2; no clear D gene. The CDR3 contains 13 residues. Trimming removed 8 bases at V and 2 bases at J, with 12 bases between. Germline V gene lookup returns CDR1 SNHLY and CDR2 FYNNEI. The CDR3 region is CASEDGKNYGYTF. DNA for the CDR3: TGTGCCAGCGAAGACGGCAAAAACTATGGCTACACCTTC.

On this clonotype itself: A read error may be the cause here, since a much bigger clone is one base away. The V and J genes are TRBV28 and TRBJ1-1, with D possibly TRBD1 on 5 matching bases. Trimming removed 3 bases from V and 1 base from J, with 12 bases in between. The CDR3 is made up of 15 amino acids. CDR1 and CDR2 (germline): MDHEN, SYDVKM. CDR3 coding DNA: TGTGCCAGCAGTTTCGACGGGGGACCGAACACTGAAGCTTTCTTT. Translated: CASSFDGGPNTEAFF.